The entry below describes one T cell receptor beta chain. Its antigen specificity is not known. No much larger clone is present one base from it, and per-base qualities are unavailable. This sample was taken from a study of OX40 agonist ivuxolimab in advanced cancers. Turning to the overall study: Ivuxolimab was an agonistic, fully human IgG2 monoclonal antibody directed against OX40 (CD134), a costimulatory receptor. Intravenous ivuxolimab was administered to patients every 2 weeks at six dose levels: 0.01, 0.1, 0.3, 1.5, 3 and 10 mg/kg. Among the roughly 52 dose-escalation patients, about 20 had hepatocellular carcinoma, 15 or so melanoma, 9 renal cell carcinoma and 9 head and neck cancer. The dose-escalation cohort was 80% to 90% male with a mean age of about 65 years, ranging from roughly 20 to 85. Prior anti-PD-1, anti-PD-L1 or anti-CTLA-4 therapy was permitted, and checkpoint inhibitors had been received by about 37% of dose-escalation patients. Three dose-escalation patients achieved partial responses, one with hepatocellular carcinoma and two with cutaneous melanoma. The point of sequencing TCRbeta in the periphery was to test whether ivuxolimab changed TCR sequence diversity and drove clonal T-cell expansion. The monotherapy dose-escalation portion (N ≈ 52 patients) of the phase I ivuxolimab trial is reported in the paper. The study at large found these results: At doses of 0.1 to 3.0 mg/kg, clonal expansion of both CD4+ and CD8+ T cells in blood was seen between baseline and week 6. The antigen specificity of the clonally expanded peripheral T cells was not determined. After ivuxolimab, CD8+ T cells had more expanded clones than CD4+ T cells on average. Low levels of normalized T-cell clonal expansion were also shown by some nonresponding patients. In the 0.1-3.0 mg/kg groups, partial responders had among the lowest normalized peripheral clonal expansion, particularly in CD8+ T cells.

Patients with a history of autoimmune disease or receiving systemic immunosuppression were excluded from the trial. In every dose cohort, peripheral blood was drawn for TCR sequencing at baseline, cycle 4 day 1, and cycle 7 day 1. The samples were drawn from a first-in-human, open-label, multicenter phase I dose-escalation trial of ivuxolimab. Adults with locally advanced or metastatic melanoma, renal cell carcinoma, hepatocellular carcinoma or head and neck squamous cell carcinoma were enrolled in the trial. Before TCR sequencing, CD4+ T cells and CD8+ T cells were sorted from peripheral blood as separate populations. V is shortened by 0 bases, J by 6 bases, and the region joining them spans 7 bases. CDR1 and CDR2 (SGDLS, YYNGEE) derive from the germline V gene. CDR3 length: 13 amino acids, cysteine to phenylalanine. CDR3 DNA is the only sequence kept; it has 39 bases, read in frame from the first base.

To sequence the TCRbeta CDR3 region, genomic DNA was isolated from the sorted cells. The immunoSEQ Assay was used for sequencing of TCRbeta CDR3 regions. TCRdb provides this immuneACCESS table in a form limited to in-frame rearrangements. Some clones are lacking; in checked studies, under half of them reflect an unresolved V gene, and why the rest are absent is not known. The sample has tens of thousands of clones on record, about 86% of them singletons. The top ten clonotypes cover 6.5% of the sample. This TCR was recovered from an adult with an advanced solid tumor such as melanoma, head and neck, liver or kidney cancer. The source was CD4+ or CD8+ T cells sorted from blood, collected in a trial of the OX40 agonist ivuxolimab. The chain is encoded by TRBV9 joined to TRBJ1-5; the D gene identity is not certain. CDR3 region: CASSVDGSQPQHF. Here is the DNA: TGTGCCAGCAGCGTAGACGGGTCTCAGCCCCAGCATTTT.